This T cell receptor (beta chain) was sequenced in a study of cytomegalovirus exposure and HLA in healthy donors. General study results and limits: The authors later found HLA-associated TCR beta chains more clonally expanded than equally common others. Later analysis identified a missense DCLRE1C variant that was linked to TCR beta V- and J-gene trimming. While the bulk of TCR sequences proved rare, some public TCRs turned up in many donors. Reports state that TCR beta sequences accurately predicted most subjects' HLA-A and HLA-B alleles.

This CDR3 has 13 residues. Germline-derived CDR1 and CDR2 are MDHEN and SYDVKM. The V end lost 3 bases, the J end lost 5 bases, and 11 bases lay between the germline ends. PCR amplification relied on 60 Vbeta primers (plus 13 Jbeta primers). Here immunoSEQ multiplex PCR was the method, and the copy in TCRdb shows in-frame clones only, minus some. The sample lists roughly 130,000 clones, approximately 57% occurring once. This clone was counted a few times. The antigen is unknown. The sequenced sample was PBMCs. The chain employs TRBV28 and TRBJ2-7, with no clear D. The sequence was collected from a male donor in good health and CMV-seronegative. This chain's CDR3 is CASSLLAVHEQYF. In DNA form, the CDR3 reads TGTGCCAGCAGTTTGCTCGCGGTCCACGAGCAGTACTTC.